Listed here are 23 T cell receptor beta chains from one sample, sequenced in a study of OX40 agonist ivuxolimab in advanced cancers. The table came from immunoSEQ multiplex PCR; TCRdb's copy has only in-frame clones and leaves some out. The sample shows 75,000 to 90,000 clones, around 89% of them seen only once. The input for sequencing was CD4+ or CD8+ T cells sorted from blood, taken in a trial of the OX40 agonist ivuxolimab. These TCRs come from an adult with an advanced solid tumor such as melanoma, head and neck, liver or kidney cancer.

The chain uses TRBV10-3 and TRBJ1-1; D not certain. The length of the CDR3 is 12 residues. Per the germline V gene, CDR1 is ENHRY and CDR2 is SYGVKD. The V and J ends lost 2 bases and 5 bases respectively, with 6 bases between them. CDR3 sequence (DNA): TGTGCCATCAGTGAGGAAGGGACTGAAGCTTTCTTT. Translated, it gives CAISEEGTEAFF.

This chain uses TRBV14 with TRBJ2-6; D remains unclear. V lost 1 base to trimming and J lost 0 bases, with 4 bases between them. The CDR3 has 15 residues. Germline values: CDR1 SGHDN, CDR2 FVKESK. CDR3 nucleotides: TGTGCCAGCAGCCAAGTCCCCTCTGGGGCCAACGTCCTGACTTTC. Translating gives CASSQVPSGANVLTF.

This clone was observed once. V usage is TRBV5-1 and J usage is TRBJ2-3, with TRBD1 identical over 8 bases. Germline V gives CDR1 SGHRS, CDR2 YFSETQ. V shed 0 bases, J shed 1 base, and the junction held 4 bases outside the gene matches. This CDR3 region has 16 residues. Here the CDR3 reads CASSLGETGGTDTQYF. CDR3 nucleotides: TGCGCCAGCAGCTTGGGTGAGACAGGGGGCACAGATACGCAGTATTTT.

This chain uses TRBV27 with TRBJ2-1; unclear D gene. The V end was cut by 8 bases, the J end by 8 bases, with 7 bases between. Germline assignment: CDR1 MNHEY and CDR2 SMNVEV (reference sequence). CDR3 length equals 10 residues. CDR3: CASRGHEQFF. The CDR3 region has the DNA TGTGCCAGCCGCGGACATGAGCAGTTCTTC.

This clone was picked up one time. The chain is built from TRBV7-9 and TRBJ2-5; 8 positions match TRBD2. Germline V gene lookup returns CDR1 SEHNR and CDR2 FQNEAQ (reference sequence). V shed 4 bases and J 5 bases; nucleotides not matched to a gene: 9. CDR3 length: 15 amino acids. CDR3 amino acids: CASSSGLAREETQYF. CDR3 nucleotides: TGTGCCAGCAGCTCCGGACTAGCTCGAGAGGAGACCCAGTACTTC.

This clone was recorded once. The gene calls are TRBV7-3 and TRBJ2-1, with 9 bases lining up with TRBD2. CDR1 and CDR2 (germline): SGHTA, FQGTGA. Trimming took 2 bases from V and 5 from J; bases not matched to a gene: 4. The CDR3 runs to 15 residues. CDR3 in DNA: TGTGCCAGCAGCTTACGTAGCGGGGGAAACAATGAGCAGTTCTTC. Its protein product is CASSLRSGGNNEQFF.

This chain links TRBV21-1 with TRBJ2-3; the tabulated D call, TRBD1, remains unverified against the DNA. TRBV21-1 is a pseudogene locus. This CDR3 has 17 residues. Here the CDR3 reads CASSKGGRGMGTDTQYF. CDR3 coding DNA: TGTGCCAGCAGCAAAGGGGGCAGGGGGATGGGCACAGATACGCAGTATTTT.

The chain carries TRBV18 and TRBJ2-3; 14 positions agree with TRBD2. The CDR3 loop spans 14 amino acids. V dropped 8 bases and J dropped 10; count of bases not matched to a gene: 8. Germline CDR1 reads KGHSH; CDR2 reads LQKENI. The CDR3 DNA is TGTGCCAGCCTTCGACTAGCGGGAGGGCCGGCGCAGTATTTT. Its translation: CASLRLAGGPAQYF.

This clone was seen once. CDR3: CASSFRTSVSEQFF. The CDR3 DNA sequence: TGTGCCAGCAGTTTTCGGACTAGCGTCTCCGAGCAGTTCTTC. The chain employs TRBV6-1 and TRBJ2-1; 9 bases are shared with TRBD2. V was pared by 5 bases and J by 10 bases, with 9 bases of the junction left unmatched. The CDR3 loop spans 14 amino acids. In germline, CDR1 is MNHNS, CDR2 SASEGT.

The rearrangement uses TRBV6-1 and TRBJ1-2; D unclear. Per germline, CDR1 MNHNS and CDR2 SASEGT. Trimming took off 1 base at V and 4 bases at J, with 19 bases between the two ends. The CDR3 runs 17 residues. CDR3 region: CASSEDPTGWRVYGYTF. The DNA for the CDR3 is TGTGCCAGCAGTGAAGACCCTACCGGGTGGAGGGTCTATGGCTACACCTTC.

This clone was observed a few times. The chain joins TRBV5-6 to TRBJ1-5; tentative D call: TRBD1 (5 bases). Looked up from germline, CDR1 is SGHDT and CDR2 is YYEEEE. Deletions cut 4 bases from V and 5 bases from J, with 13 bases between. The length of the CDR3 is 14 residues. CDR3 DNA sequence: TGTGCCAGCAGCCCCGGCTGGGGGGATCAGCCCCAGCATTTT. Encoded protein: CASSPGWGDQPQHF.

The chain couples TRBV28 to TRBJ1-2, with 8 bases fitting TRBD1. This CDR3 contains 14 residues. The germline V gene encodes CDR1 MDHEN and CDR2 SYDVKM. V shed 8 bases, J shed 4 bases, and the junction held 9 bases outside the gene matches. DNA of the CDR3: TGTGCCAGCGGGGCTCCAGACAGGGGCTATGGCTACACCTTC. This translates into CASGAPDRGYGYTF.

The rearrangement joins TRBV11-2 to TRBJ1-1; the D is unclear. The CDR3 sequence is 14 residues long. The germline CDR1 and CDR2 sequences are SGHAT and FQNNGV. Trimming pared 1 base from V and 6 bases from J, leaving 12 bases between. The CDR3 DNA follows: TGTGCCAGCAGCTTAGGGACGAATGTGGCTGAAGCTTTCTTT. The encoded protein is CASSLGTNVAEAFF.

CDR3 DNA: TGCGCCAGCAGCCCGGGACTAGCGGAGTACGAGCAGTACTTC. Amino acids: CASSPGLAEYEQYF. V usage is TRBV4-1 and J usage is TRBJ2-7; TRBD2 agrees at 11 bases. In germline, CDR1 is MGHRA, CDR2 YSYEKL. The CDR3 loop spans 14 amino acids. J lost 4 bases, V lost 4 bases, and 3 bases had no gene match.

This clone has only one observation. The rearrangement links TRBV28 to TRBJ1-5; D possibly corresponds to TRBD1 (5 bases). CDR1 MDHEN and CDR2 SYDVKM come from the germline V gene. The CDR3 is 15 amino acids. Deletions cut 1 base from V and 0 bases from J, with 7 bases between. DNA of the CDR3: TGTGCCAGCAGTTTATACCAGGGTAGCAATCAGCCCCAGCATTTT. Translation gives CASSLYQGSNQPQHF.

J is TRBJ1-3 and V is TRBV6-1; maybe TRBD1 (5 bases). Per the germline V gene, CDR1 is MNHNS and CDR2 is SASEGT. V was shortened by 4 bases and J by 4 bases, with 8 bases between the two germline ends. The CDR3 is made up of 13 amino acids. The CDR3 region is CASSGRQGNTIYF. The CDR3 DNA follows: TGTGCCAGCAGTGGACGACAGGGAAACACCATATATTTT.

The CDR3 region has the DNA TGCGCCAGCAGCCGGGGGCCTCGGGAGACCCAGTACTTC. This sequence encodes CASSRGPRETQYF. The rearrangement joins TRBV4-1 to TRBJ2-5; perhaps TRBD1 as D (6 bases). V dropped 4 bases and J dropped 5 bases, with 11 bases sitting between them. The CDR3 loop spans 13 amino acids. Germline V CDR1 and CDR2: MGHRA, YSYEKL.

The chain combines TRBV10-1 with TRBJ2-5, with TRBD2 matching over 14 bases. Germline CDR1 is WNHNN and CDR2 is SYGVQD (reference sequence). J lost 5 bases, V lost 6 bases, and 5 bases had no gene match. CDR3 length: 15 residues. CDR3 coding DNA: TGCGCCAGCAGCGGACTAGCGGGAGGACGGGAGACCCAGTACTTC. It specifies CASSGLAGGRETQYF.

CDR3 protein: CSALVAGTDTQYF. In nucleotides, the CDR3 is TGCAGCGCCCTGGTTGCGGGTACAGATACGCAGTATTTT. V gene TRBV29-1 combines with J gene TRBJ2-3; a possible D gene is TRBD2 (5 bases). With 7 bases removed from V and 3 bases from J, the gap between germline ends came to 14 bases. The CDR3 totals 13 residues. Germline loops: CDR1 SQVTM, CDR2 ANQGSEA.

This clone was counted many times. This sequence joins TRBV10-1 and TRBJ1-5; tentative D call: TRBD1 (5 bases). Trimming pared 5 bases from V and 2 bases from J, leaving 7 bases between. Germline V gene sequence: CDR1 WNHNN, CDR2 SYGVQD (reference sequence). The CDR3 spans 13 residues. CDR3 bases: TGCGCCAGCAGTTCCAGGGGCAATCAGCCCCAGCATTTT. Its protein product is CASSSRGNQPQHF.

The V gene is TRBV2, the J gene TRBJ2-5; 9 bases line up with TRBD1. The CDR3 is made up of 14 amino acids. Losses at the gene ends were 7 bases for V and 5 bases for J; bases not matched to a gene: 8. The germline V gene has CDR1 SNHLY and CDR2 FYNNEI. CDR3 sequence reads: CASTPGQGSETQYF. DNA of the CDR3: TGTGCCAGCACCCCGGGACAGGGAAGCGAGACCCAGTACTTC.

The rearrangement joins TRBV19 to TRBJ1-1; 10 bases map to TRBD1. The CDR3 extends over 15 amino acids. J was trimmed by 8 bases and V by 8 bases; bases with no gene match: 14. Germline lookup yields CDR1 LNHDA and CDR2 SQIVND (reference sequence). DNA for the CDR3: TGTGCCAGTGCGAAACTCCGGGACAGGGGAGGGGAAGCTTTCTTT. Its protein is CASAKLRDRGGEAFF. The full variable domain, in which reference TRBV19 and TRBJ1-1 provide the parts outside the CDR3, is DGGITQSPKYLFRKEGQNVTLSCEQNLNHDAMYWYRQDPGQGLRLIYYSQIVNDFQKGDIAEGYSVSREKKESFPLTVTSAQKNPTAFYLCASAKLRDRGGEAFFGQGTRLTVV.

The rearrangement links TRBV2 to TRBJ1-1; D is undetermined. Germline loops: CDR1 SNHLY, CDR2 FYNNEI. With 2 bases removed from V and 1 base from J, the gap between germline ends came to 5 bases. There are 13 residues in the CDR3. This CDR3 is CASSEHPNTEAFF. CDR3 in DNA: TGTGCCAGCAGTGAACATCCGAACACTGAAGCTTTCTTT.